These T cell receptor beta chains were read from a single sample in a study of blood T cell repertoires in COVID-19. The assay was immunoSEQ multiplex PCR, and TCRdb's table has in-frame clones only and misses some. The sample includes about 260,000 clones, about 81% of them seen just once. Sequences were obtained from PBMCs or T cells enriched from blood (not recorded which). These TCRs come from a man aged 25 to 45 with acute COVID-19. Both conserved end residues are part of each CDR3. Each record gives: J gene, D gene, V gene, clone size, CDR3 protein, CDR3 DNA. The D gene is left open where the match is weak. Size tells how often a clone was seen (once, few, many) or the class of an expanded clone, and some rows leave it out.

J: TRBJ2-5
D: TRBD2
V: TRBV19
size: .
CDR3: CASSIDLTSGVETQYF
DNA: TGTGCCAGTAGTATAGATCTGACTAGCGGGGTAGAGACCCAGTACTTC

J: TRBJ2-4
D: .
V: TRBV19
size: many
CDR3: CASSYGHMGIQYF
DNA: TGTGCCAGTAGTTACGGACACATGGGGATTCAGTACTTC

J: TRBJ2-3
D: TRBD2
V: TRBV4-1
size: .
CDR3: CASSQDRPTSSFSDTQYF
DNA: TGCGCCAGCAGCCAAGACCGCCCGACTAGCTCATTTTCAGATACGCAGTATTTT

J: TRBJ1-1
D: TRBD1
V: TRBV30
size: .
CDR3: CAWERDSKNTEAFF
DNA: TGTGCCTGGGAACGGGACAGTAAGAACACTGAAGCTTTCTTT

J: TRBJ2-6
D: TRBD1
V: TRBV10-3
size: .
CDR3: CAISPGQGAGGANVLTF
DNA: TGTGCCATCAGTCCGGGACAGGGAGCGGGTGGGGCCAACGTCCTGACTTTC

J: TRBJ2-6
D: TRBD1
V: TRBV27
size: .
CDR3: CASSPGDRGSGANVLTF
DNA: TGTGCCAGCAGTCCAGGCGACAGGGGCTCTGGGGCCAACGTCCTGACTTTC

J: TRBJ2-2
D: TRBD1
V: TRBV7-9
size: .
CDR3: CASSPQGIRTGELFF
DNA: TGTGCCAGCAGCCCACAGGGGATCCGCACCGGGGAGCTGTTTTTT

J: TRBJ1-5
D: .
V: TRBV2
size: few
CDR3: CASSGIGGKSQPQHF
DNA: TGTGCCAGCAGCGGGATAGGGGGAAAAAGTCAGCCCCAGCATTTT

J: TRBJ2-2
D: .
V: TRBV5-8
size: once
CDR3: CASGEPGELFF
DNA: TGTGCCAGCGGAGAACCCGGGGAGCTGTTTTTT

J: TRBJ1-6
D: TRBD1
V: TRBV7-2
size: .
CDR3: CASSSRPTGTRSPLHF
DNA: TGTGCCAGCAGCTCTAGACCGACAGGGACTAGGTCACCCCTCCACTTT

J: TRBJ1-6
D: .
V: TRBV21-1
size: .
CDR3: CASLGADLYNSPLHF
DNA: TGTGCCAGTTTGGGGGCAGACCTCTATAATTCACCCCTCCACTTT

J: TRBJ1-5
D: .
V: TRBV10-1
size: once
CDR3: CASSTGVNQPQHF
DNA: TGCGCCAGCAGCACCGGGGTCAATCAGCCCCAGCATTTT

J: TRBJ1-6
D: .
V: TRBV7-2
size: .
CDR3: CASSSAGLPLHF
DNA: TGTGCCAGCAGCTCCGCGGGGCTTCCCCTCCACTTT

J: TRBJ1-4
D: .
V: TRBV4-1
size: once
CDR3: CASSQDRQAPRKLFF
DNA: TGCGCCAGCAGCCAAGATCGTCAGGCCCCTCGAAAACTGTTTTTT

J: TRBJ2-6
D: TRBD1
V: TRBV19
size: .
CDR3: CASSRGTGVSGANVLTF
DNA: TGTGCCAGTAGCAGAGGGACAGGGGTCTCTGGGGCCAACGTCCTGACTTTC